These T cell receptor beta chains were read from a single sample in a study of blood T cell repertoires in COVID-19. TCRdb's copy holds only in-frame clones and misses some; the assay was immunoSEQ multiplex PCR. Here the sample spans about 40,000 clones, approximately 75% being singletons. Sequenced material: peripheral blood. The source of these receptors is a human donor in a cohort sampled during active or convalescent COVID-19. The donor label of this sample is uncertain. The CDR3 runs from the conserved cysteine through the conserved F or W. Each record gives: D gene, J gene, clone size, V gene, CDR3 protein, CDR3 DNA. D genes are given only for firm matches. Clone sizes are given selectively: once, few, many, or a class where the clone is expanded.

NA TRBJ2-3 NA TRBV30 CAWSLTAGGISTDTQYF TGTGCCTGGAGTCTCACCGCCGGCGGAATTAGCACAGATACGCAGTATTTT
TRBD1 TRBJ1-2 NA TRBV7-2 CASSLVSGGRNYGYTF TGTGCCAGCAGCTTAGTATCAGGGGGTAGGAACTATGGCTACACCTTC
TRBD2 TRBJ2-1 NA TRBV11-3 CASSLAGGEQFF TGTGCCAGCAGCTTAGCGGGAGGTGAGCAGTTCTTC
NA TRBJ1-2 many TRBV4-3 CASSPISAGGKWYGYTF TGCGCCAGCAGCCCTATCTCAGCGGGGGGGAAGTGGTATGGCTACACCTTC
NA TRBJ2-5 few TRBV11-3 CASSLRQGGETQYF TGTGCCAGCAGCTTAAGGCAGGGCGGAGAGACCCAGTACTTC
NA TRBJ2-7 NA TRBV24-1 CATSDSGALSYEQYF TGTGCCACCAGTGATTCAGGGGCCCTCTCCTACGAGCAGTACTTC
NA TRBJ1-5 NA TRBV2 CASSPQGDSNQPQHF TGTGCCAGCAGTCCCCAAGGAGATAGCAATCAGCCCCAGCATTTT
NA TRBJ2-7 NA TRBV19 CASSITGSYEQYF TGTGCCAGTAGTATCACAGGGTCCTACGAGCAGTACTTC
NA TRBJ2-5 once TRBV15 CATSRSQNRQETQYF TGTGCCACCAGCAGAAGCCAAAACAGGCAAGAGACCCAGTACTTC
TRBD1 TRBJ1-2 NA TRBV30 CAWSTGAYGYTF TGTGCCTGGTCGACAGGGGCCTATGGCTACACCTTC
NA TRBJ1-2 NA TRBV14 CASNKQGVGGYTF TGTGCCAGCAACAAACAGGGAGTTGGTGGCTACACCTTC
NA TRBJ1-5 NA TRBV6-5 CASSPNRALAKPQHF TGTGCCAGCAGTCCAAATAGGGCCCTAGCGAAGCCCCAGCATTTT
TRBD2 TRBJ2-3 NA TRBV7-9 CASSLQGGADTQYF TGTGCCAGCAGCTTGCAGGGAGGGGCAGATACGCAGTATTTT
TRBD1 TRBJ2-7 NA TRBV4-1 CASSQDDRDGYEQYF TGCGCCAGCAGCCAAGACGACAGGGACGGCTACGAGCAGTACTTC
NA TRBJ1-4 NA TRBV29-1 CSVVGDSSEKLFF TGCAGCGTTGTAGGTGACTCTTCGGAAAAACTGTTTTTT
NA TRBJ2-1 NA TRBV5-1 CASSFTGNEQFF TGCGCCAGCAGCTTTACTGGCAATGAGCAGTTCTTC
TRBD2 TRBJ2-1 NA TRBV14 CASSQPRGLADYNEQFF TGTGCCAGCAGCCAACCCAGGGGACTAGCGGATTACAATGAGCAGTTCTTC
NA TRBJ1-6 NA TRBV18 CASSPRADRNSPLHF TGTGCCAGCTCACCACGGGCCGATCGTAATTCACCCCTCCACTTT
TRBD1 TRBJ1-2 NA TRBV29-1 CSVNQGVYGYTF TGCAGCGTCAATCAGGGGGTCTATGGCTACACCTTC
TRBD1 TRBJ1-2 NA TRBV2 CATRGGRNYGYTF TGTGCCACCCGAGGGGGCAGAAACTATGGCTACACCTTC
TRBD2 TRBJ2-2 NA TRBV5-4 CASSTGLAGGKGELFF TGTGCCAGCAGCACGGGACTAGCGGGAGGAAAGGGGGAGCTGTTTTTT
TRBD1 TRBJ2-5 NA TRBV5-8 CASRSRGQETQYF TGTGCCAGCCGCTCGAGGGGGCAGGAGACCCAGTACTTC
TRBD2 TRBJ2-5 NA TRBV7-6 CASSFRSGSQETQYF TGTGCCAGCAGTTTCCGAAGCGGGAGTCAAGAGACCCAGTACTTC
TRBD2 TRBJ2-3 NA TRBV29-1 CSVGLDTDTQYF TGCAGCGTAGGACTAGACACAGATACGCAGTATTTT
NA TRBJ1-5 NA TRBV27 CASRPNRVGQPQHF TGTGCCAGCAGACCTAACAGGGTGGGGCAGCCCCAGCATTTT
NA TRBJ2-5 once TRBV4-1 CASSQAGTRETQYF TGCGCCAGCAGCCAGGCCGGGACACGAGAGACCCAGTACTTC
TRBD1 TRBJ2-7 NA TRBV5-1 CASSWKGTGPSYEQYF TGCGCCAGCAGCTGGAAGGGGACAGGCCCCTCCTACGAGCAGTACTTC
NA TRBJ1-2 NA TRBV4-1 CASSQEGGAEYGYTF TGCGCCAGCAGCCAAGAGGGCGGGGCGGAGTATGGCTACACCTTC
NA TRBJ2-7 NA TRBV6-1 CASSEAWRYEQYF TGTGCCAGCAGTGAAGCTTGGAGGTACGAGCAGTACTTC
TRBD1 TRBJ1-5 NA TRBV5-5 CASSSLTGGGQPQHF TGTGCCAGCAGCTCGTTAACAGGGGGCGGGCAGCCCCAGCATTTT
TRBD2 TRBJ2-1 NA TRBV28 CASSTTSNHNEQFF TGTGCCAGCAGTACGACTAGCAACCACAATGAGCAGTTCTTC
TRBD1 TRBJ1-1 NA TRBV27 CASSPVGQGNTEAFF TGTGCCAGCAGTCCAGTAGGACAGGGGAACACTGAAGCTTTCTTT
NA TRBJ1-1 NA TRBV4-1 CASSEERGRNTEAFF TGCGCCAGCAGCGAGGAAAGGGGAAGGAACACTGAAGCTTTCTTT
NA TRBJ1-3 NA TRBV11-3 CASSFSFIFGNTIYF TGTGCCAGCAGCTTTTCCTTTATTTTCGGAAACACCATATATTTT
NA TRBJ2-7 NA TRBV6-5 CASSPVGGGTYEQYF TGTGCCAGCAGCCCCGTGGGGGGTGGGACCTACGAGCAGTACTTC
NA TRBJ2-3 few TRBV18 CASSPPAGPDTQYF TGTGCCAGCTCACCACCGGCGGGGCCAGATACGCAGTATTTT
TRBD1 TRBJ1-5 NA TRBV2 CASSRTGSNQPQHF TGTGCCAGCAGTCGGACAGGTAGCAATCAGCCCCAGCATTTT
TRBD2 TRBJ2-3 NA TRBV7-2 CASSLGLARSTDTQYF TGTGCCAGCAGCCTGGGACTAGCGCGTAGCACAGATACGCAGTATTTT
TRBD1 TRBJ2-2 NA TRBV29-1 CSVEEGTGIGAGELFF TGCAGCGTTGAGGAGGGGACAGGGATTGGGGCCGGGGAGCTGTTTTTT
TRBD2 TRBJ2-7 NA TRBV5-1 CASSLVGAGTTSGVYEQYF TGCGCCAGCAGCTTGGTGGGGGCCGGGACAACTAGCGGGGTGTACGAGCAGTACTTC
NA TRBJ1-4 NA TRBV5-4 CASSLLGREDGKLFF TGTGCCAGCAGCCTGTTAGGGAGGGAAGACGGAAAACTGTTTTTT
NA TRBJ2-7 NA TRBV7-3 CASSLNGGSSYEQYF TGTGCCAGCAGCTTAAACGGCGGCAGCTCCTACGAGCAGTACTTC
NA TRBJ2-1 medium-sized TRBV9 CASSLRSQDNEQFF TGTGCCAGCAGCTTAAGATCACAAGACAATGAGCAGTTCTTC
TRBD2 TRBJ2-2 NA TRBV15 CATSRALAGTGELFF TGTGCCACCAGCAGAGCGCTAGCGGGGACGGGGGAGCTGTTTTTT
NA TRBJ2-1 once TRBV25-1 CASRSGALHWNEQFF TGTGCCAGCAGGTCAGGGGCCCTCCACTGGAATGAGCAGTTCTTC
NA TRBJ1-6 NA TRBV4-2 CASSQAVGLGNSPLHF TGTGCCAGCAGCCAAGCTGTGGGGCTGGGTAATTCACCCCTCCACTTT
NA TRBJ2-2 NA TRBV24-1 CATSALLGPGLRELFF TGTGCCACCAGTGCTCTTTTAGGACCCGGACTCCGGGAGCTGTTTTTT